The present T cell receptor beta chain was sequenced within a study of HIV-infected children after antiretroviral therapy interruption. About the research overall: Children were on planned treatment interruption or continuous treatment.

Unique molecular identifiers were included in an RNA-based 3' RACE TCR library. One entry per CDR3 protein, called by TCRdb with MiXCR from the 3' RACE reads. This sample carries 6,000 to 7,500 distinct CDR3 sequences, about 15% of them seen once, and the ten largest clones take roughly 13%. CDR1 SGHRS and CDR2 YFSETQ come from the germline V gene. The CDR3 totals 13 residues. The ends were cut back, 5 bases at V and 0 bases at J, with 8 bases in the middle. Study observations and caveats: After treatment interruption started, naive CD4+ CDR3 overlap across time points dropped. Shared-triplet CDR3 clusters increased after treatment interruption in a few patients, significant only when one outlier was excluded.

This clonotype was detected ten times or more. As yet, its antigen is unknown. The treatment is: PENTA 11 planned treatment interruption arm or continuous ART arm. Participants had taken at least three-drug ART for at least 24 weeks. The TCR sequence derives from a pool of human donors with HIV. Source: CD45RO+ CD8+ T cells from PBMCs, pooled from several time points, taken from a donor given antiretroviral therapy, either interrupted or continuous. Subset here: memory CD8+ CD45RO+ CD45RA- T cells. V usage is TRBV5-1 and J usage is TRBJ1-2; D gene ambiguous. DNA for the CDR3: TGCGCCAGCAGGAAAGTTGCTAACTATGGCTACACCTTC. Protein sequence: CASRKVANYGYTF.